This entry lists 2 T cell receptor beta chains sequenced from one sample in a study of identical twins (dated by TCRdb to 2015 to 2016). Library method: 5' RACE. The instrument given in TCRdb is Illumina HiSeq 2000. TCRdb took the public reads, trimmed them with fastp at Q25, ran MiXCR for clone calling and kept in-frame beta chains. Each entry merges the rows of one CDR3 protein and shows their most common DNA and genes. The sample profile shows about 500,000 distinct CDR3 sequences; more than 13% of them were found once. The leading ten clones occupy more than 0.8% of the sample. This same sample was also part of a study on yellow fever vaccine responses in identical twins.

The sequencing input was CD4+ T cells sorted from blood. These receptors all come from a woman younger than 35 in good health.

V and J are TRBV10-3 and TRBJ2-3, with no clear D. Germline V gene data show CDR1 as ENHRY and CDR2 as SYGVKD. The CDR3 covers 13 residues. V was clipped by 4 bases and J by 6 bases, with 11 bases between them. This CDR3 is CAISVPSFDTQYF. CDR3 DNA sequence: TGTGCCATCAGTGTGCCCAGTTTCGATACGCAGTATTTT.

The gene calls are TRBV20-1 and TRBJ2-7, with 8 bases identical to TRBD2. Trimming at V came to 3 bases and at J to 1 base, leaving 11 bases not matched to a gene. CDR1 is DFQATT, CDR2 SNEGSKA, per germline (reference sequence). The CDR3 is 16 amino acids. Written as DNA, the CDR3 is TGCAGTGCTAGGATCCGAGTAGCGGGAAGGTCCTACGAGCAGTACTTC. Its translation: CSARIRVAGRSYEQYF.